Listed here are 16 T cell receptor beta chains from one sample, sequenced in a study of OX40 agonist ivuxolimab in advanced cancers. To prepare the library, the immunoSEQ multiplex PCR assay was applied. TCRdb mirrors the immuneACCESS table, restricted to in-frame sequences. Some clones are absent from its copies; in checked studies, under half trace to an unresolved V gene, and the reason for the others is unknown. The table for this sample lists tens of thousands of clones; 90% to 95% of them were counted only once. Roughly 0.44% of the sample belongs to the ten largest clones. The sequencing used CD4+ or CD8+ T cells sorted from blood, collected in a trial of the OX40 agonist ivuxolimab. Receptors originate from an adult with an advanced solid tumor such as melanoma, head and neck, liver or kidney cancer.

V usage is TRBV2 and J usage is TRBJ2-5; D possibly matches TRBD1 or TRBD2 (5 bases each). This CDR3 is built from 14 residues. Trimming took 6 bases from V and 2 from J, leaving 13 bases between them. From germline, CDR1 is SNHLY and CDR2 FYNNEI. Written as DNA, the CDR3 is TGTGCCAGCAGCCGGGACGGAAATCAAGAGACCCAGTACTTC. Translation: CASSRDGNQETQYF.

The V and J genes are TRBV30 and TRBJ2-3; D might be TRBD1 (5 bases). CDR3 length equals 12 residues. V was cut by 6 bases and J by 4 bases, with 11 bases left in between. Germline-derived CDR1 and CDR2 are GTSNPN and SVGIG (reference sequence). The CDR3 bases are TGTGCCTGCGACTCAGGGTCAGATACGCAGTATTTT. The encoded protein is CACDSGSDTQYF.

This clone showed up just once. V usage is TRBV4-1 and J usage is TRBJ2-5; no definite D call. V shed 1 base and J shed 1 base, with 4 bases lying between them. This CDR3 is 13 amino acids long. The germline V gene has CDR1 MGHRA and CDR2 YSYEKL. The CDR3 is CASSQGTQETQYF. The CDR3 DNA follows: TGCGCCAGCAGCCAAGGTACCCAAGAGACCCAGTACTTC.

V is TRBV7-2 and J is TRBJ2-1; possibly TRBD2 for D (5 bases). Germline-derived CDR1 and CDR2 are SGHTA and FQGNSA. The CDR3 runs 14 residues. V was shortened by 3 bases and J by 1 base, with 7 bases between the two germline ends. The CDR3 DNA reads as TGTGCCAGCAGCTTGGACTTTTCCTACAATGAGCAGTTCTTC. Translation gives CASSLDFSYNEQFF.

This rearrangement joins TRBV7-9 to TRBJ2-7; TRBD1 or TRBD2 may be the D gene (5 bases each). From germline, CDR1 is SEHNR and CDR2 FQNEAQ (reference sequence). CDR3 length: 15 amino acids. The V end lost 4 bases, the J end lost 2 bases, and 15 bases lay between the germline ends. The CDR3: CASSYRDASTYEQYF. In DNA, the CDR3 is TGTGCCAGCAGCTACCGGGACGCAAGTACCTACGAGCAGTACTTC.

This clone was detected only a few times. This chain connects TRBV5-6 to TRBJ2-3, with 11 bases identical to TRBD1. CDR1 SGHDT and CDR2 YYEEEE come from the germline V gene. There are 17 residues in the CDR3. J lost 3 bases, V lost 3 bases, and 9 bases had no gene match. The CDR3 nucleotides are TGTGCCAGCAGCTCCAGGACAGGGGGCTTGTCGACAGATACGCAGTATTTT. Translating gives CASSSRTGGLSTDTQYF. Variable domain in full (rest from reference TRBV5-6 and TRBJ2-3): DAGVTQSPTHLIKTRGQQVTLRCSPKSGHDTVSWYQQALGQGPQFIFQYYEEEERQRGNFPDRFSGHQFPNYSSELNVNALLLGDSALYLCASSSRTGGLSTDTQYFGPGTRLTVL.

V gene TRBV11-3 combines with J gene TRBJ1-2, with TRBD1 as a possible D gene (5 bases). This CDR3 spans 13 amino acids. Germline values: CDR1 SGHNT, CDR2 YENEEA. The V gene lost 5 bases and the J gene lost 5 bases, with 12 bases spanning the gap. The CDR3 DNA reads as TGTGCCAGCAGCGCGGGGGTCGGGTATGGCTACACCTTC. Translating gives CASSAGVGYGYTF.

J is TRBJ2-6 and V is TRBV6-5; D may correspond to TRBD1 or TRBD2 (5 bases each). The CDR3 sequence is 15 residues long. V lost 2 bases, J lost 2 bases, and 7 bases lay in between. CDR1 is MNHEY, CDR2 SVGAGI, per germline. The CDR3 sequence is CASSYGGTGANVLTF. The CDR3 DNA follows: TGTGCCAGCAGTTACGGGGGAACTGGGGCCAACGTCCTGACTTTC.

The rearrangement uses TRBV10-3 and TRBJ2-7; 7 bases map to TRBD2. The CDR3 loop spans 15 amino acids. Germline CDR1 ENHRY, CDR2 SYGVKD. V lost 0 bases to trimming and J lost 4 bases; unmatched junction nucleotides: 6. The CDR3 sequence is CAISESQGGAYEQYF. In DNA form, the CDR3 reads TGTGCCATCAGTGAGTCCCAGGGAGGGGCATACGAGCAGTACTTC.

This chain connects TRBV19 to TRBJ1-4; D is perhaps TRBD1 (6 bases). With 7 bases removed from V and 3 bases from J, the gap between germline ends came to 18 bases. There are 16 residues in the CDR3. Germline-derived CDR1 and CDR2 are LNHDA and SQIVND (reference sequence). The CDR3 DNA sequence: TGTGCCAGTACCCTATATGTGGGGGGGCCTAATGAAAAACTGTTTTTT. This codes for CASTLYVGGPNEKLFF.

In its sample, this clone was seen a few times. The genes are TRBV7-9 and TRBJ1-2; perhaps TRBD1 as D (6 bases). The CDR3 covers 12 residues. Germline loops: CDR1 SEHNR, CDR2 FQNEAQ (reference sequence). The ends were cut back, 1 base at V and 8 bases at J, with 8 bases in the middle. The CDR3 nucleotides read TGTGCCAGCAGCTTAGAAGGGGGAGGCTACACCTTC. This translates into CASSLEGGGYTF.

The chain uses TRBV23-1 and TRBJ2-1; TRBD1 aligns across 7 bases. TRBV23-1 belongs to the ORF category, with a function that is uncertain. Losses at the gene ends were 2 bases for V and 0 bases for J; bases not matched to a gene: 4. The CDR3 sequence is 16 residues long. The CDR3 nucleotides are TGCGCCAGCAGTCAAACTAACAGGGGCTCCTACAATGAGCAGTTCTTC. Its protein product is CASSQTNRGSYNEQFF.

This chain uses TRBV4-3 with TRBJ2-7; TRBD2 matches at 12 bases. This CDR3 has 16 amino acids. CDR1 LGHNA and CDR2 YSLEER come from the germline V gene. V shed 3 bases, J shed 0 bases, and the junction held 3 bases outside the gene matches. CDR3 coding DNA: TGCGCCAGCAGCCAGGAGACTAGCGGGAGCTCCTACGAGCAGTACTTC. It specifies CASSQETSGSSYEQYF.

The J gene is TRBJ1-2, the V gene TRBV2; D not certain. This CDR3 contains 15 residues. Trimming pared 6 bases from V and 4 bases from J, leaving 18 bases between. Germline CDR1 is SNHLY and CDR2 is FYNNEI. The CDR3 sequence is CASRPGQLESYGYTF. The CDR3 nucleotides read TGTGCCAGCAGGCCGGGTCAGCTGGAGAGCTATGGCTACACCTTC.

This clone came up many times. Other DNA sequences in the same sample also yield this CDR3. V usage is TRBV27 and J usage is TRBJ2-2, with 14 bases aligning to TRBD2. Germline assignment: CDR1 MNHEY and CDR2 SMNVEV (reference sequence). This CDR3 comprises 15 residues. With 8 bases clipped from V and 7 bases from J, the junction kept 6 bases outside the gene matches. The chain's CDR3 is CASSAGLAGVGELFF. The CDR3 region has the DNA TGTGCCAGCTCGGCGGGACTAGCGGGAGTCGGGGAGCTGTTTTTT.

CDR3 sequence reads: CASSDWTSGNTDTQYF. CDR3 DNA sequence: TGTGCCAGCAGTGACTGGACTAGCGGGAACACAGATACGCAGTATTTT. The chain combines TRBV6-6 with TRBJ2-3; 12 bases line up with TRBD2. The germline CDR1 and CDR2 sequences are MNHNY and SVGAGI (reference sequence). The CDR3 is 16 amino acids. V shed 5 bases and J 2 bases; nucleotides not matched to a gene: 5.